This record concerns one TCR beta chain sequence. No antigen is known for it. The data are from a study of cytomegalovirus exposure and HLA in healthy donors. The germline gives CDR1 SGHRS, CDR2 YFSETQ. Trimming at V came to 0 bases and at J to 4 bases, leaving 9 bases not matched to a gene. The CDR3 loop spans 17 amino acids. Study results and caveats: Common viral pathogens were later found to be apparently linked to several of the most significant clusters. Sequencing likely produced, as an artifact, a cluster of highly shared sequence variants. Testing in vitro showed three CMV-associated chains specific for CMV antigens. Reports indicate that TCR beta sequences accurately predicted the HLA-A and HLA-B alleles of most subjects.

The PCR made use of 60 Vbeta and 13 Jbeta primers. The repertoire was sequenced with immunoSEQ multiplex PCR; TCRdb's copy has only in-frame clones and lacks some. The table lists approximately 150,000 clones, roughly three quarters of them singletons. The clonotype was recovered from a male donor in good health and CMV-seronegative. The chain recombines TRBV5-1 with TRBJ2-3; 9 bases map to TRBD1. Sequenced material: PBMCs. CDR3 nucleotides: TGCGCCAGCAGCTTGGAGCCGGGACAGGGAGGAGCAGATACGCAGTATTTT. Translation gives CASSLEPGQGGADTQYF.